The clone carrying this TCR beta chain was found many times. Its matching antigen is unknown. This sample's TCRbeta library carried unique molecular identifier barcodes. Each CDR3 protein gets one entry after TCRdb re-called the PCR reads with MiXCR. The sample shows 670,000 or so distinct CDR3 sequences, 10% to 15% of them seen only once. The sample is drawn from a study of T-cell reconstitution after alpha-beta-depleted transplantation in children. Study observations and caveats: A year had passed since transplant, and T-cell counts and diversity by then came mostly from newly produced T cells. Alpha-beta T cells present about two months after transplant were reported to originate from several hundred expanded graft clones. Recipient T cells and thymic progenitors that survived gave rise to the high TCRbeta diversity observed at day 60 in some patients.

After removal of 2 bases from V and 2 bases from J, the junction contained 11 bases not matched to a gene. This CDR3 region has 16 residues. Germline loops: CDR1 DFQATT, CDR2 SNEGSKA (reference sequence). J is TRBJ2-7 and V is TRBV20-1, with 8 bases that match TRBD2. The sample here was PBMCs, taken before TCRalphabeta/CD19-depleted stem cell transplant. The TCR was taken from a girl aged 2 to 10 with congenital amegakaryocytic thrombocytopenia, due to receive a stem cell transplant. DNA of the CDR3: TGCAGTGCTAGACCAAACGCGGGAGGTTTAGCCTACGAGCAGTACTTC. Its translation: CSARPNAGGLAYEQYF.